This TCR beta chain was documented in a study of blood T cell repertoires in COVID-19. Study as a whole: Sources were T cells, B-cell-depleted T cells, or PBMCs; the material itself was cDNA or gDNA.

Clones were read by immunoSEQ multiplex PCR, and TCRdb kept only the in-frame ones, dropping some. The sample lists 230,000 or so clones, about 91% occurring once. Germline V gene sequence: CDR1 MNHEY, CDR2 SMNVEV (reference sequence). The V and J ends lost 5 bases and 6 bases respectively, with 14 bases between them. The CDR3 has 14 residues. The receptor comes from a woman aged 45-65 years with acute COVID-19. V is TRBV27 and J is TRBJ1-5; D is unresolved. Sequenced sample: PBMCs or T cells enriched from blood (not recorded which). CDR3 nucleotides: TGTGCCAGCAGTGCGTCCCAGAGGATTCAGCCCCAGCATTTT. It specifies CASSASQRIQPQHF.